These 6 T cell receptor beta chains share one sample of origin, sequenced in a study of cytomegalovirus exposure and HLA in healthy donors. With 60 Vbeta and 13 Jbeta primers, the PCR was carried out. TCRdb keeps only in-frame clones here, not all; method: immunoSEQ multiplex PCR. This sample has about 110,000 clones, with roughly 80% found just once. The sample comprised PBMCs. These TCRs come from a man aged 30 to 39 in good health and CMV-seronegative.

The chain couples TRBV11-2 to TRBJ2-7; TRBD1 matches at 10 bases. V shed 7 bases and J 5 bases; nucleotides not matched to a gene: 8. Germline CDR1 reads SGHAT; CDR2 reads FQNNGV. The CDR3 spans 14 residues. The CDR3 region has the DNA TGTGCCAGCACCCCCGGGACAGGGGTCCACGAGCAGTACTTC. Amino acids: CASTPGTGVHEQYF.

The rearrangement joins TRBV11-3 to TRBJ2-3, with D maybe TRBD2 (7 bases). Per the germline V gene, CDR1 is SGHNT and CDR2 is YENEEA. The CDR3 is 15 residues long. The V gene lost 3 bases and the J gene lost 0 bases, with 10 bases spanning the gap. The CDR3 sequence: CASSLGGASTDTQYF. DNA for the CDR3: TGTGCCAGCAGCTTGGGGGGGGCGAGCACAGATACGCAGTATTTT.

CDR3: CASSYGQRGDGYTF. CDR3 coding DNA: TGTGCCAGCAGTTACGGACAAAGGGGTGATGGCTACACCTTC. J is TRBJ1-2 and V is TRBV6-5; TRBD1 might be the D (5 bases). The V and J ends lost 2 bases and 6 bases respectively, with 13 bases between them. This CDR3 has 14 residues. The V gene's germline CDR1 is MNHEY and CDR2 SVGAGI.

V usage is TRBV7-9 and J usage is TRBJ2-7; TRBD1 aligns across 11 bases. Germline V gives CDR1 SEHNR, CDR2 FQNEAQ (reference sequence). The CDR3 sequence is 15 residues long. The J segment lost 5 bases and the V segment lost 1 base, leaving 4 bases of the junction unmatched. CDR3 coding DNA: TGTGCCAGCAGCTTAGGGACAGGGGGCAGGGACGAGCAGTACTTC. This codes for CASSLGTGGRDEQYF.

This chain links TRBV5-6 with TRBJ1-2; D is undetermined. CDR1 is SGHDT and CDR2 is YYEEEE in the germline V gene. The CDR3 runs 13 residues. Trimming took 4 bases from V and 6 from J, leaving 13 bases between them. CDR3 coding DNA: TGTGCCAGCAGCGGAGGGAAGATAGATGGCTACACCTTC. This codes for CASSGGKIDGYTF. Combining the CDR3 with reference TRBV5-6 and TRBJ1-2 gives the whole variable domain DAGVTQSPTHLIKTRGQQVTLRCSPKSGHDTVSWYQQALGQGPQFIFQYYEEEERQRGNFPDRFSGHQFPNYSSELNVNALLLGDSALYLCASSGGKIDGYTFGSGTRLTVV.

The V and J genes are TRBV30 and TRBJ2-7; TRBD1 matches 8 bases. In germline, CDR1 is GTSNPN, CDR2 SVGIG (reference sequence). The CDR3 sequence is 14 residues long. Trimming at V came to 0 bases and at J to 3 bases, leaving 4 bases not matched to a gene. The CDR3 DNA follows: TGTGCCTGGAGTGTAGGGGACAGGTTCTACGAGCAGTACTTC. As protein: CAWSVGDRFYEQYF.